This T cell receptor beta chain was recorded in a study of shared clonotypes between healthy human individuals. In the study overall: In total, the donors were a couple of women and a few men aged 18 to 49.

This CDR3 has 15 amino acids. CDR1 and CDR2 (germline): SGHAT, FQNNGV. With 5 bases removed from V and 0 bases from J, the gap between germline ends came to 11 bases. An assay was performed, and its level was deep. The method was immunoSEQ multiplex PCR; TCRdb's version includes in-frame clones alone and lacks a portion of them. Of 600,000 to 700,000 clones detected, roughly 73% appear once; the ten largest clones hold 1.5% to 2%. Sequenced sample: memory CD4+ T cells sorted from blood. Subset defined: CD45RA-negative fraction. This clonotype was sampled from a woman under 40 in good health. The chain joins TRBV11-2 to TRBJ1-3; no clear D. The CDR3 here is CASSPTDASGNTIYF. CDR3 DNA: TGTGCCAGCAGCCCAACGGATGCCTCTGGAAACACCATATATTTT.